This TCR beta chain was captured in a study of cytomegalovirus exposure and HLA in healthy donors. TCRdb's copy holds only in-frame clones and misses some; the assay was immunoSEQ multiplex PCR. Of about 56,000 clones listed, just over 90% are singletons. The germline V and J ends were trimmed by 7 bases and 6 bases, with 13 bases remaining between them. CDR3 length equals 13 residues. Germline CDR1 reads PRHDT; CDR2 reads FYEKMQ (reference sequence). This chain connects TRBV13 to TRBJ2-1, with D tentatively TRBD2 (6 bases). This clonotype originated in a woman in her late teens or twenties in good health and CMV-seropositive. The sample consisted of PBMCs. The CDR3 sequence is CASTQGLTNEQFF. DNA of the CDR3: TGTGCCAGCACCCAGGGACTCACCAATGAGCAGTTCTTC. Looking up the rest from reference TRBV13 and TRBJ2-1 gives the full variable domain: AAGVIQSPRHLIKEKRETATLKCYPIPRHDTVYWYQQGPGQDPQFLISFYEKMQSDKGSIPDRFSAQQFSDYHSELNMSSLELGDSALYFCASTQGLTNEQFFGPGTRLTVL.